Listed here are 23 T cell receptor beta chains from one sample, sequenced in a study of regulatory T cells in long-lasting Graves disease. Time point specified: persistent/refractory GD, antithyroid drugs over 5 years with positive TRAb. Making the TCR library involved RNA that had been extracted from PBMCs. To make TCR beta libraries, researchers used iRepertoire HTBI primers and Arm-PCR of CDR3 regions. TCRdb reprocessed the multiplex PCR reads via MiXCR and lists one record per CDR3 protein. The profile shows hundreds of thousands of distinct CDR3 sequences, 20% to 25% of them singletons. The sample in question was peripheral blood mononuclear cells (PBMCs), obtained when the disease was refractory, from a patient treated with antithyroid drugs. These receptors were obtained from a female donor with Graves disease.

The chain is built from TRBV6-1 and TRBJ2-3; D call uncertain. Trimming pared 6 bases from V and 6 bases from J, leaving 16 bases between. The CDR3 has 14 amino acids. Germline CDR1 and CDR2: MNHNS and SASEGT. The CDR3 bases are TGTGCCAGCAGCCCACTCGACTCACCGGATACGCAGTATTTT. It specifies CASSPLDSPDTQYF.

Many counts were recorded for this clonotype. This chain uses TRBV6-5 with TRBJ2-7, with a possible D match to TRBD2 (6 bases). The CDR3 is 15 amino acids. Germline values: CDR1 MNHEY, CDR2 SVGAGI. With 2 bases removed from V and 3 bases from J, the gap between germline ends came to 14 bases. CDR3 bases: TGTGCCAGCAGTTACGAAGCGGGCCCCTTCTACGAGCAGTACTTC. Residues: CASSYEAGPFYEQYF.

This clonotype was detected only a few times. This chain connects TRBV20-1 to TRBJ2-7, with D perhaps TRBD1 (6 bases). Germline CDR1 is DFQATT and CDR2 is SNEGSKA (reference sequence). Trimming cost V 5 bases and J 1 base, with 9 bases left between them. CDR3 length: 12 amino acids. The CDR3 loop reads CSALGQSYEQYF. CDR3 DNA: TGCAGTGCTCTAGGACAGTCCTACGAGCAGTACTTC.

A few counts support this clonotype. The chain employs TRBV20-1 and TRBJ1-4; D gene uncertain. V shed 3 bases and J shed 4 bases, with 6 bases lying between them. The CDR3 runs to 12 residues. Germline CDR1 DFQATT, CDR2 SNEGSKA (reference sequence). CDR3 sequence reads: CSARASNEKLFF. The DNA for the CDR3 is TGCAGTGCTAGGGCGAGTAATGAAAAACTGTTTTTT.

On this clonotype: One end of the junction does not line up with germline, which may come from a read error. The chain links TRBV7-9 to TRBJ2-7; no firm D call. The germline gives CDR1 SEHNR, CDR2 FQNEAQ (reference sequence). The CDR3 loop spans 13 amino acids. The DNA for the CDR3 is TGTGTCAGCAGCCACGAGAGCTACTACGAGCAGTACTTC. Its translation: CVSSHESYYEQYF.

The table lists this clonotype with many counts. The V and J genes are TRBV6-2 or TRBV6-3 and TRBJ2-5, with D possibly being TRBD2 (6 bases). This CDR3 contains 15 residues. CDR1 is MNHEY and CDR2 is SVGEGT in the germline V gene. The V end was cut by 2 bases, the J end by 1 base, with 11 bases between. The CDR3 loop is CASSYSGFLQETQYF. CDR3 bases: TGTGCCAGCAGTTACAGCGGGTTCCTCCAAGAGACCCAGTACTTC.

CDR3 nucleotides: TGCAGTGCTAGGATTACTAGCGTACCCTACAATGAGCAGTTCTTC. Amino acids: CSARITSVPYNEQFF. The gene calls are TRBV20-1 and TRBJ2-1; TRBD2 aligns across 7 bases. Germline assignment: CDR1 DFQATT and CDR2 SNEGSKA (reference sequence). The V segment lost 3 bases and the J segment 2 bases; nucleotides outside the gene matches: 7. The CDR3 loop spans 15 amino acids.

This clonotype was counted at least ten times. J is TRBJ2-5 and V is TRBV12-3 or TRBV12-4, with no clear D. Trimming stripped 8 bases from V and 2 bases from J, with 12 bases between. The CDR3 consists of 13 residues. The CDR3 loop reads CASGTMGQETQYF. For the CDR3, the DNA is TGTGCCAGCGGAACAATGGGTCAAGAGACCCAGTACTTC.

This clonotype was counted a few times. The chain employs TRBV14 and TRBJ1-1; D call uncertain. Trimming took 3 bases from V and 2 from J, leaving 10 bases between them. Germline assignment: CDR1 SGHDN and CDR2 FVKESK. This CDR3 spans 14 amino acids. The CDR3 sequence is CASSHGEDNTEAFF. The CDR3 DNA follows: TGTGCCAGCAGCCATGGGGAGGACAACACTGAAGCTTTCTTT.

There are a few counts of this clonotype. V is TRBV24-1 and J is TRBJ2-7; D is possibly TRBD1 or TRBD2 (5 bases each). Germline CDR1 is KGHDR and CDR2 is SFDVKD. The CDR3 runs to 14 residues. V gave up 6 bases and J gave up 2 bases, with 13 bases separating them. The CDR3 DNA sequence: TGTGCCACCAGTCCGAGGGACGGGACCTACGAGCAGTACTTC. Protein: CATSPRDGTYEQYF.

Turning to this clonotype: This CDR3 fails to terminate in the conserved phenylalanine or tryptophan, so it likely reflects a read error. V is TRBV5-1 and J is TRBJ1-1; 7 positions match TRBD1. The CDR3 spans 15 residues. Germline loops: CDR1 SGHRS, CDR2 YFSETQ. V gave up 4 bases and J gave up 7 bases; unmatched junction bases: 13. CDR3 amino acids: CASSPGGTEGGEAFL. The CDR3 DNA is TGCGCCAGCAGCCCCGGTGGGACAGAGGGGGGTGAAGCTTTCCTT.

The chain links TRBV10-3 to TRBJ2-1; perhaps TRBD1 as D (5 bases). The V end lost 10 bases, the J end lost 2 bases, and 12 bases lay between the germline ends. CDR3 size: 13 residues. In germline, CDR1 is ENHRY, CDR2 SYGVKD. DNA for the CDR3: TGTGCCACCGTATCAGGGACCTACAATGAGCAGTTCTTC. Its translation is CATVSGTYNEQFF.

This clonotype has a count of ten or more. The chain employs TRBV5-1 and TRBJ1-2; a weak D match, TRBD1 (5 bases). Trimming took 3 bases from V and 4 from J, leaving 10 bases between them. The CDR3 contains 13 residues. The germline V gene has CDR1 SGHRS and CDR2 YFSETQ. CDR3 region: CASSSDSTYGYTF. The DNA of the CDR3 is TGCGCCAGCAGCTCCGACAGTACCTATGGCTACACCTTC.

In regard to this clonotype: A much bigger clone sits one base away, suggesting this may be a read error. J is TRBJ2-7 and V is TRBV12-3 or TRBV12-4, with 7 bases that match TRBD1. The CDR3 totals 15 residues. The CDR3 spells CASSDPGTAPYGQYF. As DNA, the CDR3 is TGTGCCAGCAGTGACCCCGGGACAGCACCTTACGGGCAGTACTTC.

About this clonotype itself: A much larger clone lies a single base off, so this may be a read error. This rearrangement joins TRBV30 to TRBJ2-7, with D possibly called TRBD1 or TRBD2 (5 bases each). Looked up from germline, CDR1 is GTSNPN and CDR2 is SVGIG (reference sequence). CDR3 length: 14 amino acids. Trimming shortened V by 4 bases and J by 4 bases, and 17 bases separated the two germline ends. The CDR3 spells CAWNATGWGYEQYF. The CDR3 DNA reads TGTGCCTGGAATGCAACAGGATGGGGGTACGAGCAGTACTTC. The full variable domain, with the rest looked up from reference TRBV30 and TRBJ2-7, is SQTIHQWPATLVQPVGSPLSLECTVEGTSNPNLYWYRQAAGRGLQLLFYSVGIGQISSEVPQNLSASRPQDRQFILSSKKLLLSDSGFYLCAWNATGWGYEQYFGPGTRLTVT.

This clonotype was observed a few times. This rearrangement joins TRBV20-1 to TRBJ1-2; a weak D match, TRBD1 (6 bases). The CDR3 consists of 13 residues. The germline V and J ends were trimmed by 3 bases and 0 bases, with 8 bases remaining between them. Germline CDR1 DFQATT, CDR2 SNEGSKA (reference sequence). The CDR3 region has the DNA TGCAGTGCTAGGGACAGTTCTAACTATGGCTACACCTTC. Its protein product is CSARDSSNYGYTF.

This clonotype has ten or more counts. The chain recombines TRBV20-1 with TRBJ2-5; tentative D call: TRBD2 (6 bases). Between the trimmed V and J ends, which lost 1 base and 2 bases, there was a span of 11 bases. CDR3 length equals 14 residues. CDR1 is DFQATT and CDR2 is SNEGSKA in the germline V gene (reference sequence). The CDR3 region is CSARAGVIQETQYF. The CDR3, as DNA: TGCAGTGCTAGAGCGGGAGTGATTCAAGAGACCCAGTACTTC.

The genes are TRBV4-1 and TRBJ2-7; 7 bases agree with TRBD1. The V gene end was trimmed by 0 bases and the J gene end by 4 bases; junction bases not matched to a gene: 12. This CDR3 has 17 residues. CDR1 MGHRA and CDR2 YSYEKL come from the germline V gene. In DNA form, the CDR3 reads TGCGCCAGCAGCCAAGAGGAAGACAGGGCCTTTAGGTACGAGCAGTACTTC. Translated, it gives CASSQEEDRAFRYEQYF.

The rearrangement uses TRBV5-1 and TRBJ2-7; D unresolved. Germline V gene sequence: CDR1 SGHRS, CDR2 YFSETQ. The CDR3 covers 14 residues. Trimming left V 0 bases short and J 1 base short, with 8 bases between. In nucleotides, the CDR3 is TGCGCCAGCAGCTTGGAGGGCGAATCCTACGAGCAGTACTTC. This codes for CASSLEGESYEQYF.

The rearrangement uses TRBV5-8 and TRBJ1-3; D is uncertain. The CDR3 length is 16 residues. V dropped 2 bases and J dropped 1 base, with 13 bases sitting between them. Looked up from germline, CDR1 is SGHTS and CDR2 is YDEGEE. CDR3 sequence: CASSFAGPESGNTIYF. The CDR3 bases are TGTGCCAGCAGCTTTGCCGGACCAGAGTCTGGAAACACCATATATTTT.

This clonotype was counted ten times or more. This chain joins TRBV6-1 and TRBJ1-1; TRBD1 is a possible D gene (5 bases). Per the germline V gene, CDR1 is MNHNS and CDR2 is SASEGT. Deletions cut 7 bases from V and 5 bases from J, with 14 bases between. The CDR3 spans 13 residues. The CDR3 DNA reads as TGTGCCAGCATGGCAGGGCTGGCAACTGAAGCTTTCTTT. It is translated as CASMAGLATEAFF.

A few counts support this clonotype. The chain uses TRBV20-1 and TRBJ1-6, with 9 nucleotides matching TRBD1. The CDR3 extends over 14 amino acids. Germline-derived CDR1 and CDR2 are DFQATT and SNEGSKA (reference sequence). V shed 1 base, J shed 11 bases, and the junction held 6 bases outside the gene matches. The CDR3 nucleotides read TGCAGTGCTAGAGGCGGGACAGGGAGGGCACCCCTCCACTTT. This codes for CSARGGTGRAPLHF.

This clonotype was seen many times. This chain connects TRBV2 to TRBJ1-1; 11 nucleotides agree with TRBD1. The CDR3 has 14 amino acids. The J segment lost 5 bases and the V segment lost 6 bases, leaving 5 bases of the junction unmatched. The germline CDR1 and CDR2 sequences are SNHLY and FYNNEI. In DNA form, the CDR3 reads TGTGCCAGCAGCGAGGGACAGGGGGGGACTGAAGCTTTCTTT. Translating it yields CASSEGQGGTEAFF.